Below are 4 T cell receptor beta chains sequenced from a single sample in a study of response to subunit inactivated influenza vaccine. TCRdb re-derived calls from the RT-PCR reads in MiXCR, one entry per CDR3 protein. This table holds 500,000 to 600,000 distinct CDR3 sequences, roughly 13% found once. The material was PBMCs from blood, obtained about 40 days after vaccination. These receptors all come from a man aged 50 to 60 who received an inactivated influenza vaccine.

This clonotype was seen a handful of times. This rearrangement joins TRBV7-2 to TRBJ2-3, with 8 bases identical to TRBD1. The CDR3 has 16 residues. Germline CDR1 reads SGHTA; CDR2 reads FQGNSA. V shed 1 base and J 3 bases; nucleotides not matched to a gene: 6. CDR3 region: CASSLGDRGRTDTQYF. The CDR3 coding sequence is TGTGCCAGCAGCTTAGGAGACAGGGGAAGGACAGATACGCAGTATTTT.

This clonotype was seen only a few times. V usage is TRBV10-3 and J usage is TRBJ2-1, with D possibly TRBD2 on 5 matching bases. Trimming left V 8 bases short and J 9 bases short, with 14 bases between. Per the germline V gene, CDR1 is ENHRY and CDR2 is SYGVKD. This CDR3 is built from 12 residues. The CDR3 DNA follows: TGTGCCATCGCGCCCCGGGAACGTGAGCAGTTCTTC. It codes for CAIAPREREQFF.

In its sample, this clonotype was seen a few times. This chain connects TRBV15 to TRBJ2-3; D call uncertain. The CDR3 has 13 residues. V shed 0 bases and J shed 4 bases, with 5 bases lying between them. Germline V CDR1 and CDR2: LNHNV, YYDKDF (reference sequence). This chain's CDR3 is CATSRDSADTQYF. The CDR3 bases are TGTGCCACCAGCAGAGATTCAGCAGATACGCAGTATTTT.

About this clonotype itself: One junction end disagrees with the germline gene, perhaps due to a read error. The chain employs TRBV7-9 and TRBJ2-5, with D perhaps TRBD1 (5 bases). The CDR3 runs to 13 residues. The germline gives CDR1 SEHNR, CDR2 FQNEAQ (reference sequence). The CDR3 reads CAISTRQQETQYF. The CDR3 DNA follows: TGTGCCATCAGCACCCGACAGCAAGAGACCCAGTACTTC. The whole variable domain, filled in from reference TRBV7-9 and TRBJ2-5, reads DTGVSQNPRHKITKRGQNVTFRCDPISEHNRLYWYRQTLGQGPEFLTYFQNEAQLEKSRLLSDRFSAERPKGSFSTLEIQRTEQGDSAMYLCAISTRQQETQYFGPGTRLLVL.